This TCR beta chain was identified in a study of blood T cell repertoires in COVID-19. This table comes from immunoSEQ multiplex PCR, and its TCRdb copy is limited to in-frame clones, with some not included. The sample has 150,000 to 200,000 clones, 75% to 85% seen once; the top ten hold 5% to 6%. This clone was counted a single time. CDR1 and CDR2 (germline): SEHNR, FQNEAQ (reference sequence). The V end was cut by 4 bases, the J end by 2 bases, with 11 bases between. The length of the CDR3 is 14 residues. Sequencing was carried out using PBMCs or T cells enriched from blood (not recorded which). The source of this sequence is a man between 35 and 55 years old who had recovered from COVID-19. This chain joins TRBV7-9 and TRBJ1-2, with D possibly matching TRBD1 (5 bases). The CDR3 here is CASSYIGANYGYTF. The CDR3 DNA sequence: TGTGCCAGCAGCTACATAGGGGCCAACTATGGCTACACCTTC.